Each of the 14 T cell receptor beta chains below was sequenced from the same sample in a study of T cell responses to AZD1222 COVID-19 vaccine. The data were produced by immunoSEQ multiplex PCR, yet TCRdb's version contains in-frame clones alone and is incomplete. The sample gives around 120,000 clones, around 92% of which show up once; about 4.5% is in the top ten. The sample in question was peripheral blood, obtained on day 0 of AZD1222 vaccination. The receptors stem from an adult in good health.

The gene calls are TRBV19 and TRBJ2-7, with 10 bases aligning to TRBD2. V was clipped by 8 bases and J by 5 bases; unmatched bases: 12. The germline CDR1 and CDR2 sequences are LNHDA and SQIVND (reference sequence). The CDR3 spans 15 residues. DNA for the CDR3: TGTGCCAGTGGGGAGGCTAGCGGGAGTGCCCACGAGCAGTACTTC. This sequence encodes CASGEASGSAHEQYF.

The chain uses TRBV30 and TRBJ1-5; D unclear. CDR1 and CDR2 from the germline V gene are GTSNPN and SVGIG (reference sequence). Trimming left V 2 bases short and J 2 bases short, with 10 bases between. CDR3 length: 14 amino acids. Written as DNA, the CDR3 is TGTGCCTGGAGTCAGTCCAACGGCAATCAGCCCCAGCATTTT. This codes for CAWSQSNGNQPQHF. Using reference TRBV30 and TRBJ1-5 for the parts outside the CDR3, the full variable domain is SQTIHQWPATLVQPVGSPLSLECTVEGTSNPNLYWYRQAAGRGLQLLFYSVGIGQISSEVPQNLSASRPQDRQFILSSKKLLLSDSGFYLCAWSQSNGNQPQHFGDGTRLSIL.

This rearrangement joins TRBV27 to TRBJ1-1; D is unclear. The CDR3 runs 13 residues. The germline V gene encodes CDR1 MNHEY and CDR2 SMNVEV (reference sequence). V lost 6 bases and J lost 4, with 12 bases in between. The CDR3, as DNA: TGTGCCAGCAGGATCGGGGAAGGCACTGAAGCTTTCTTT. Residues: CASRIGEGTEAFF.

V usage is TRBV7-9 and J usage is TRBJ2-3; 8 bases align to TRBD2. Germline V lookup: CDR1 SEHNR, CDR2 FQNEAQ (reference sequence). The V and J ends lost 5 bases and 1 base, in that order; junction bases with no gene match: 5. This CDR3 spans 15 amino acids. The CDR3 loop is CASSPPGLGTDTQYF. CDR3 nucleotides: TGTGCCAGCAGCCCTCCGGGACTAGGCACAGATACGCAGTATTTT.

The genes are TRBV18 and TRBJ2-7, with D perhaps matching TRBD1 or TRBD2 (5 bases each). V lost 3 bases to trimming and J lost 5 bases, with 14 bases between them. The CDR3 covers 14 residues. In germline, CDR1 is KGHSH, CDR2 LQKENI. In DNA, the CDR3 is TGTGCCAGCTCACCCCTGGGGACCTGGGACGAGCAGTACTTC. Translating it yields CASSPLGTWDEQYF.

This rearrangement joins TRBV13 to TRBJ1-1; 7 bases fit TRBD1. V was clipped by 2 bases and J by 0 bases; unmatched bases: 15. The germline CDR1 and CDR2 sequences are PRHDT and FYEKMQ (reference sequence). The CDR3 extends over 19 amino acids. CDR3 sequence reads: CASSLRGGQAETMNTEAFF. The CDR3 DNA follows: TGTGCCAGCAGCTTAAGGGGAGGACAGGCTGAGACTATGAACACTGAAGCTTTCTTT. Combining the CDR3 with reference TRBV13 and TRBJ1-1 gives the whole variable domain AAGVIQSPRHLIKEKRETATLKCYPIPRHDTVYWYQQGPGQDPQFLISFYEKMQSDKGSIPDRFSAQQFSDYHSELNMSSLELGDSALYFCASSLRGGQAETMNTEAFFGQGTRLTVV.

The chain uses TRBV7-9 and TRBJ2-5, with TRBD2 matching 9 bases. The ends lost 7 bases at V and 5 bases at J; junction bases unmatched: 11. The length of the CDR3 is 15 residues. Germline values: CDR1 SEHNR, CDR2 FQNEAQ (reference sequence). CDR3 nucleotide sequence: TGTGCCAGCACCCTCCTAGCGGGGAGAGTGGAGACCCAGTACTTC. Its translation: CASTLLAGRVETQYF.

This clone was detected only once. V is TRBV19 and J is TRBJ2-7; TRBD1 might be the D (5 bases). V dropped 3 bases and J dropped 3 bases, with 6 bases sitting between them. CDR1 is LNHDA, CDR2 SQIVND, per germline (reference sequence). The CDR3 runs to 12 residues. Written as DNA, the CDR3 is TGTGCCAGTAGTATGCAGGGCTACGAGCAGTACTTC. Protein sequence: CASSMQGYEQYF.

V is TRBV5-1 and J is TRBJ2-1; 11 bases match TRBD2. Germline loops: CDR1 SGHRS, CDR2 YFSETQ. The J segment lost 5 bases and the V segment lost 8 bases, leaving 6 bases of the junction unmatched. The CDR3 totals 14 residues. The CDR3 reads CASRTSGGNNEQFF. CDR3 DNA sequence: TGCGCCAGTAGAACTAGCGGGGGCAACAATGAGCAGTTCTTC.

J is TRBJ2-2 and V is TRBV28; TRBD1 matches at 9 bases. Germline values: CDR1 MDHEN, CDR2 SYDVKM. The length of the CDR3 is 17 residues. J lost 4 bases, V lost 3 bases, and 9 bases had no gene match. The CDR3 is CASSLNLGQGTTGELFF. CDR3 nucleotides: TGTGCCAGCAGTTTGAACTTGGGACAGGGTACCACCGGGGAGCTGTTTTTT.

Worth noting for this clone: The junction differs from germline at one of its ends, possibly a read error. The rearrangement uses TRBV28 and TRBJ1-2; no reliable D call. CDR3 length: 11 amino acids. Germline values: CDR1 MDHEN, CDR2 SYDVKM. The CDR3 is CASSTTGGYEF. The CDR3 DNA reads TGTGCCAGCAGTACCACGGGAGGGTACGAGTTC.

In the case of this clone: Other DNA sequences in the same sample also yield this CDR3. V and J are TRBV11-2 and TRBJ2-5; D call uncertain. Germline CDR1 and CDR2: SGHAT and FQNNGV. Trimming pared 5 bases from V and 5 bases from J, leaving 9 bases between. The length of the CDR3 is 12 residues. The CDR3 spells CASSLDQETQYF. The CDR3 DNA follows: TGTGCCAGCAGCCTCGATCAGGAGACCCAGTACTTC.

The J gene is TRBJ2-1, the V gene TRBV4-1, with D possibly matching TRBD1 (5 bases). Germline V lookup: CDR1 MGHRA, CDR2 YSYEKL. The V and J ends lost 1 base and 7 bases respectively, with 14 bases between them. The CDR3 length is 15 residues. The CDR3 loop is CASSQGAGLGNEQFF. The CDR3 DNA reads TGCGCCAGCAGCCAAGGGGCAGGGTTGGGTAATGAGCAGTTCTTC.

This clone was observed a few times. The V call is TRBV4-1, the J call TRBJ1-6; D gene unclear. The CDR3 runs 17 residues. CDR1 is MGHRA and CDR2 is YSYEKL in the germline V gene. Between the trimmed V and J ends, which lost 1 base and 5 bases, there was a span of 15 bases. This chain's CDR3 is CASSQGAVQNHNSPLHF. DNA for the CDR3: TGCGCCAGCAGCCAAGGGGCGGTACAGAACCATAATTCACCCCTCCACTTT.